This T cell receptor (beta chain) was recorded in a study of shared clonotypes between healthy human individuals. Whole-study findings and limits: Generation probability values for non-shared clonotypes were lower than those for clonotypes shared by all four donors. Sampling included only blood; tissue repertoires likely differ. A handful of donors shared roughly 5% of their naive CD4 clonotypes.

Naivety among CD8 cells was defined by CD45RO negativity and positive CCR7 selection, thereby excluding terminally differentiated effector memory CD45RA+ cells. All of the donors resided in Nashville, Tennessee, and each was a Caucasian adult. The repertoire was sequenced with immunoSEQ multiplex PCR; TCRdb's copy has only in-frame clones and lacks some. The table records about 820,000 clones, roughly 92% of them present only once. The germline V gene has CDR1 SGHVS and CDR2 FNYEAQ. This CDR3 comprises 13 residues. V was shortened by 6 bases and J by 4 bases, with 12 bases between the two germline ends. To note about this clone: What it binds is unknown.

The source is a man aged 25-45 years in good health. Source material: naive CD8+ T cells sorted from blood. The chain has TRBV7-6 and TRBJ1-2; D gene uncertain. For the CDR3, the DNA is TGTGCCAGCAGTCCCAGCGAAAGCTATGGCTACACCTTC. The encoded protein is CASSPSESYGYTF. Variable domain in full (rest from reference TRBV7-6 and TRBJ1-2): GAGVSQSPRYKVTKRGQDVALRCDPISGHVSLYWYRQALGQGPEFLTYFNYEAQQDKSGLPNDRFSAERPEGSISTLTIQRTEQRDSAMYRCASSPSESYGYTFGSGTRLTVV.